These T cell receptor beta chains were read from a single sample in a study of cytomegalovirus exposure and HLA in healthy donors. Assay used: immunoSEQ multiplex PCR; TCRdb lists only in-frame clones, some missing. The sample has some 130,000 clones, around 78% seen once. Material: PBMCs. The receptors were sampled from a female donor in good health and CMV-seropositive. Both conserved end residues are part of each CDR3. D genes are given only for firm matches. Rows may omit the clone size; those that give it use once, few, many or a size class.

d_call: .
j_call: TRBJ2-5
clone_size: .
v_call: TRBV6-5
cdr3_aa: CASRDIETQYF
cdr3_nt: TGTGCCAGCCGGGACATCGAGACCCAGTACTTC

d_call: .
j_call: TRBJ2-3
clone_size: .
v_call: TRBV11-2
cdr3_aa: CASSRDTTDTQYF
cdr3_nt: TGTGCCAGCAGCCGGGACACCACAGATACGCAGTATTTT

d_call: TRBD1
j_call: TRBJ2-2
clone_size: once
v_call: TRBV6-1
cdr3_aa: CACNPGQGYTGELFF
cdr3_nt: TGTGCCTGCAATCCGGGACAGGGATACACCGGGGAGCTGTTTTTT

d_call: .
j_call: TRBJ2-7
clone_size: few
v_call: TRBV4-1
cdr3_aa: CASSRDISYEQYF
cdr3_nt: TGCGCCAGCAGCCGCGACATTTCCTACGAGCAGTACTTC

d_call: TRBD2
j_call: TRBJ2-1
clone_size: .
v_call: TRBV19
cdr3_aa: CASSIISLAGGPNNEQFF
cdr3_nt: TGTGCCAGTAGTATTATCTCACTAGCGGGAGGGCCCAACAATGAGCAGTTCTTC

d_call: .
j_call: TRBJ1-5
clone_size: few
v_call: TRBV4-1
cdr3_aa: CASSQVQEEYQPQHF
cdr3_nt: TGCGCCAGCAGCCAAGTGCAGGAGGAATATCAGCCCCAGCATTTT

d_call: TRBD1
j_call: TRBJ2-1
clone_size: .
v_call: TRBV5-1
cdr3_aa: CASSSPGQGGNEQFF
cdr3_nt: TGCGCCAGCAGCTCACCGGGACAGGGGGGCAATGAGCAGTTCTTC

d_call: TRBD2
j_call: TRBJ2-3
clone_size: .
v_call: TRBV7-3
cdr3_aa: CASSFLAGGRTDTQYF
cdr3_nt: TGTGCCAGCAGCTTCCTAGCGGGAGGGCGCACAGATACGCAGTATTTT

d_call: .
j_call: TRBJ2-2
clone_size: .
v_call: TRBV21-1
cdr3_aa: CAKRGTSGSPGELFF
cdr3_nt: TGTGCCAAGAGGGGGACTAGCGGGAGCCCCGGGGAGCTGTTTTTT

d_call: .
j_call: TRBJ2-2
clone_size: .
v_call: TRBV6-5
cdr3_aa: CASSYEYSSVTGELFF
cdr3_nt: TGTGCCAGCAGTTACGAGTATTCTAGCGTCACCGGGGAGCTGTTTTTT

d_call: TRBD2
j_call: TRBJ2-5
clone_size: .
v_call: TRBV2
cdr3_aa: CASSEVGAGEETQYF
cdr3_nt: TGTGCCAGCAGTGAAGTTGGAGCGGGAGAAGAGACCCAGTACTTC

d_call: .
j_call: TRBJ2-4
clone_size: .
v_call: TRBV2
cdr3_aa: CASSEWAENIQYF
cdr3_nt: TGTGCCAGCAGTGAATGGGCCGAAAACATTCAGTACTTC

d_call: TRBD2
j_call: TRBJ2-2
clone_size: .
v_call: TRBV6-6
cdr3_aa: CASRAGLAGPTGELFF
cdr3_nt: TGTGCCAGCAGAGCAGGGCTAGCGGGACCCACCGGGGAGCTGTTTTTT

d_call: TRBD1
j_call: TRBJ2-5
clone_size: .
v_call: TRBV28
cdr3_aa: CASSLNGQGGETQYF
cdr3_nt: TGTGCCAGCAGTTTGAACGGACAGGGGGGGGAGACCCAGTACTTC

d_call: .
j_call: TRBJ2-3
clone_size: .
v_call: TRBV13
cdr3_aa: CASSLKWTTDTQYF
cdr3_nt: TGTGCCAGCAGCTTAAAGTGGACTACAGATACGCAGTATTTT

d_call: .
j_call: TRBJ1-5
clone_size: .
v_call: TRBV7-6
cdr3_aa: CASSSGNQPQHF
cdr3_nt: TGTGCCAGCAGCTCGGGGAATCAGCCCCAGCATTTT

d_call: TRBD1
j_call: TRBJ2-7
clone_size: once
v_call: TRBV28
cdr3_aa: CASRTGQGGYYEQYF
cdr3_nt: TGTGCCAGCAGGACGGGACAGGGTGGGTACTACGAGCAGTACTTC

d_call: .
j_call: TRBJ2-4
clone_size: once
v_call: TRBV7-3
cdr3_aa: CASSSGQQANIQYF
cdr3_nt: TGTGCCAGCAGTTCAGGGCAACAAGCAAACATTCAGTACTTC

d_call: TRBD2
j_call: TRBJ2-7
clone_size: .
v_call: TRBV6-1
cdr3_aa: CASSETSGSLYEQYF
cdr3_nt: TGTGCCAGCAGTGAAACTAGCGGGAGCCTCTACGAGCAGTACTTC

d_call: TRBD1
j_call: TRBJ1-4
clone_size: .
v_call: TRBV7-9
cdr3_aa: CASKIGTGTSSINELFF
cdr3_nt: TGTGCCAGCAAGATCGGGACAGGGACTTCTTCAATTAATGAACTGTTTTTT

d_call: .
j_call: TRBJ1-2
clone_size: .
v_call: TRBV28
cdr3_aa: CASSPLGTQNYGYTF
cdr3_nt: TGTGCCAGCAGCCCACTAGGGACTCAGAACTATGGCTACACCTTC

d_call: .
j_call: TRBJ1-1
clone_size: .
v_call: TRBV6-6
cdr3_aa: CASSYSQGGGEAFF
cdr3_nt: TGTGCCAGCAGTTACTCTCAGGGCGGCGGTGAAGCTTTCTTT

d_call: .
j_call: TRBJ2-3
clone_size: .
v_call: TRBV6-1
cdr3_aa: CASRLESSTDTQYF
cdr3_nt: TGTGCCAGCAGATTAGAGTCTAGCACAGATACGCAGTATTTT

d_call: .
j_call: TRBJ2-7
clone_size: .
v_call: TRBV7-2
cdr3_aa: CASSLVNYEQYF
cdr3_nt: TGTGCCAGCAGCTTAGTAAACTACGAGCAGTACTTC

d_call: .
j_call: TRBJ1-2
clone_size: .
v_call: TRBV4-1
cdr3_aa: CASSQEASYGYTF
cdr3_nt: TGCGCCAGCAGCCAAGAGGCCTCCTATGGCTACACCTTC

d_call: .
j_call: TRBJ1-4
clone_size: .
v_call: TRBV30
cdr3_aa: CAWSVLAGTNEKLFF
cdr3_nt: TGTGCCTGGAGTGTACTGGCAGGGACTAATGAAAAACTGTTTTTT

d_call: .
j_call: TRBJ2-1
clone_size: few
v_call: TRBV5-1
cdr3_aa: CASRWRGSNDEQFF
cdr3_nt: TGCGCCAGCAGGTGGAGGGGTTCCAACGATGAGCAGTTCTTC

d_call: .
j_call: TRBJ2-7
clone_size: .
v_call: TRBV6-4
cdr3_aa: CASSPNYEQYF
cdr3_nt: TGTGCCAGCAGCCCTAACTACGAGCAGTACTTC

d_call: .
j_call: TRBJ2-7
clone_size: .
v_call: TRBV10-3
cdr3_aa: CAISGAEGGEQYF
cdr3_nt: TGTGCCATCAGTGGTGCTGAGGGCGGCGAGCAGTACTTC

d_call: .
j_call: TRBJ2-3
clone_size: .
v_call: TRBV6-5
cdr3_aa: CASSTGLRSDTQYF
cdr3_nt: TGTGCCAGCAGCACGGGACTTAGGTCAGATACGCAGTATTTT

d_call: .
j_call: TRBJ2-6
clone_size: .
v_call: TRBV5-4
cdr3_aa: CASSSEPLIKSNVLTF
cdr3_nt: TGTGCCAGCAGCTCGGAGCCGTTAATTAAGTCCAACGTCCTGACTTTC

d_call: TRBD2
j_call: TRBJ2-1
clone_size: .
v_call: TRBV5-1
cdr3_aa: CASSLGTSGSRIYNEQFF
cdr3_nt: TGCGCCAGCAGCCTGGGGACTAGCGGGAGTAGGATATACAATGAGCAGTTCTTC

d_call: TRBD1
j_call: TRBJ1-1
clone_size: .
v_call: TRBV28
cdr3_aa: CASSSGGTEAFF
cdr3_nt: TGTGCCAGCAGTTCAGGGGGCACTGAAGCTTTCTTT

d_call: TRBD1
j_call: TRBJ1-5
clone_size: .
v_call: TRBV30
cdr3_aa: CAWSRGQGGQPQHF
cdr3_nt: TGTGCCTGGAGTAGGGGACAGGGTGGCCAGCCCCAGCATTTT

d_call: .
j_call: TRBJ2-7
clone_size: once
v_call: TRBV14
cdr3_aa: CASSQDQAPFIYEQYF
cdr3_nt: TGTGCCAGCAGCCAAGACCAAGCCCCTTTTATATACGAGCAGTACTTC

d_call: TRBD2
j_call: TRBJ2-1
clone_size: .
v_call: TRBV9
cdr3_aa: CASSAFGREIDEQFF
cdr3_nt: TGTGCCAGCAGCGCCTTCGGGCGGGAGATCGATGAGCAGTTCTTC

d_call: .
j_call: TRBJ1-6
clone_size: .
v_call: TRBV19
cdr3_aa: CASSFISGHSPLHF
cdr3_nt: TGTGCCAGTAGTTTCATTAGCGGCCATTCACCCCTCCACTTT

d_call: .
j_call: TRBJ2-7
clone_size: few
v_call: TRBV7-2
cdr3_aa: CASSLGGGATYEQYF
cdr3_nt: TGTGCCAGCAGCTTAGGTGGCGGAGCGACCTACGAGCAGTACTTC

d_call: TRBD1
j_call: TRBJ2-7
clone_size: .
v_call: TRBV9
cdr3_aa: CASSVAPLTGDVDEQYF
cdr3_nt: TGTGCCAGCAGCGTAGCGCCCCTGACAGGGGATGTGGACGAGCAGTACTTC

d_call: TRBD2
j_call: TRBJ2-5
clone_size: .
v_call: TRBV15
cdr3_aa: CATSRGSAGAGETQYF
cdr3_nt: TGTGCCACCAGCAGAGGGTCAGCGGGGGCGGGGGAGACCCAGTACTTC

d_call: TRBD2
j_call: TRBJ2-3
clone_size: .
v_call: TRBV7-2
cdr3_aa: CASSRRGGLDTQYF
cdr3_nt: TGTGCCAGCAGCAGACGCGGGGGGCTTGATACGCAGTATTTT

d_call: .
j_call: TRBJ2-1
clone_size: few
v_call: TRBV7-3
cdr3_aa: CASSLRASSDYNEQFF
cdr3_nt: TGTGCCAGCAGCTTAAGAGCTAGCAGTGACTACAATGAGCAGTTCTTC

d_call: .
j_call: TRBJ2-3
clone_size: .
v_call: TRBV30
cdr3_aa: CAWRGTPDGTDTQYF
cdr3_nt: TGTGCCTGGAGGGGGACTCCGGACGGCACAGATACGCAGTATTTT

d_call: TRBD1
j_call: TRBJ1-4
clone_size: .
v_call: TRBV10-3
cdr3_aa: CASGDRANEKLFF
cdr3_nt: TGTGCCAGCGGGGACAGGGCTAATGAAAAACTGTTTTTT

d_call: .
j_call: TRBJ2-4
clone_size: .
v_call: TRBV5-1
cdr3_aa: CASSLGQVNIQYF
cdr3_nt: TGCGCCAGCAGCTTGGGACAGGTTAACATTCAGTACTTC

d_call: .
j_call: TRBJ2-7
clone_size: .
v_call: TRBV30
cdr3_aa: CAWRPDRPSLREQYF
cdr3_nt: TGTGCCTGGAGACCCGACAGGCCTTCCCTACGAGAACAGTACTTC

d_call: .
j_call: TRBJ2-5
clone_size: .
v_call: TRBV29-1
cdr3_aa: CSVNRDQETQYF
cdr3_nt: TGCAGCGTTAACAGGGACCAAGAGACCCAGTACTTC

d_call: .
j_call: TRBJ2-7
clone_size: .
v_call: TRBV6-1
cdr3_aa: CASTEWNSYEQYF
cdr3_nt: TGTGCCAGCACGGAGTGGAACTCCTACGAGCAGTACTTC

d_call: .
j_call: TRBJ2-2
clone_size: once
v_call: TRBV5-1
cdr3_aa: CASSLTGSGELFF
cdr3_nt: TGCGCCAGCAGCTTGACAGGGTCCGGGGAGCTGTTTTTT

d_call: TRBD1
j_call: TRBJ1-4
clone_size: few
v_call: TRBV5-1
cdr3_aa: CASSLVPQGHEKLFF
cdr3_nt: TGCGCCAGCAGCTTGGTACCACAGGGGCACGAAAAACTGTTTTTT